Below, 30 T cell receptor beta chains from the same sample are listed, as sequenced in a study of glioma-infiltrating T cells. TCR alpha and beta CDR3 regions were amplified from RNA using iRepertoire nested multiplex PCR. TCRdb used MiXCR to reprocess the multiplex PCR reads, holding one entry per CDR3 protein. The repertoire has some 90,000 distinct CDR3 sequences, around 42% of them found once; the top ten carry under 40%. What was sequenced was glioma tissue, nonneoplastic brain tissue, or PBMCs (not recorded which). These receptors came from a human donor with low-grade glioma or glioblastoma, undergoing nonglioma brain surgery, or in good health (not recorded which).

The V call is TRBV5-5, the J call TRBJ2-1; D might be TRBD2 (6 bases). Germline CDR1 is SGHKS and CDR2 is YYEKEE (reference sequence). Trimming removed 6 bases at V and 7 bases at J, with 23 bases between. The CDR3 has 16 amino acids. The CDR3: CASTMDWLAVGNEQFF. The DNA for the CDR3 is TGTGCCAGCACCATGGACTGGTTAGCGGTAGGAAATGAGCAGTTCTTC. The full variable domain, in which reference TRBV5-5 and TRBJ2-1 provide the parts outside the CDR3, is DAGVTQSPTHLIKTRGQQVTLRCSPISGHKSVSWYQQVLGQGPQFIFQYYEKEERGRGNFPDRFSARQFPNYSSELNVNALLLGDSALYLCASTMDWLAVGNEQFFGPGTRLTVL.

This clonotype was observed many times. The CDR3 sequence: CASSLGGTSGNTGELFF. CDR3 in DNA: TGTGCCAGCAGCTTAGGGGGGACTAGCGGAAACACCGGGGAGCTGTTTTTT. The chain carries TRBV7-8 and TRBJ2-2; 11 bases are shared with TRBD2. Germline lookup yields CDR1 SGHVS and CDR2 FQNEAQ. Unmatched junction bases numbered 3, after V lost 1 base and J lost 2 bases. CDR3 length equals 17 residues.

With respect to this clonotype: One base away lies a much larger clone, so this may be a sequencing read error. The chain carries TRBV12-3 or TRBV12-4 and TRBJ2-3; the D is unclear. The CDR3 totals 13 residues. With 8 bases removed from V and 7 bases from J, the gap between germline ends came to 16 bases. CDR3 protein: CASSGRISYTQYF. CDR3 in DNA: TGTGCCAGCTCAGGCAGGATCTCATATACGCAGTATTTT.

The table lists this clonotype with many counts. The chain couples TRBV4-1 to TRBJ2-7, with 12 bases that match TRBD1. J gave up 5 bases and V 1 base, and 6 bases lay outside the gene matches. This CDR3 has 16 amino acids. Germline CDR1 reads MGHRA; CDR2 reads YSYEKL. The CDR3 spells CASSQAAGQGADEQYF. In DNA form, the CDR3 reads TGCGCCAGCAGCCAAGCAGCGGGACAGGGGGCCGACGAGCAGTACTTC.

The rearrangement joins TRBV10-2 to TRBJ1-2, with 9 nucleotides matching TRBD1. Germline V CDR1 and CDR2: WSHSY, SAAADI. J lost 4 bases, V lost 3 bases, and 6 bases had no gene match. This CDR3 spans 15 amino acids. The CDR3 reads CASSDRTGVAYGYTF. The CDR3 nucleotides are TGCGCCAGCAGTGACCGGACAGGGGTCGCCTATGGCTACACCTTC.

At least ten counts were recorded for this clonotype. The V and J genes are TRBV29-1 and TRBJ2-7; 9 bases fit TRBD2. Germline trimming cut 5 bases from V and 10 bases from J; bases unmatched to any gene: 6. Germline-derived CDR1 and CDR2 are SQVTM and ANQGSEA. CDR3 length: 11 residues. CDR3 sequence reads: CSVWREGSQYF. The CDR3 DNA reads TGCAGCGTTTGGCGGGAGGGGAGTCAGTACTTC.

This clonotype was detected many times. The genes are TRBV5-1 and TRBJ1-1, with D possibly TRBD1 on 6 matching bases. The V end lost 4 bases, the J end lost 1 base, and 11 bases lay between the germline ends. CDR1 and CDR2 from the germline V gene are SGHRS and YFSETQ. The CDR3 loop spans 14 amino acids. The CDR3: CASSMGQGNTEAFF. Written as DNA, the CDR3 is TGCGCCAGCAGCATGGGACAAGGGAACACTGAAGCTTTCTTT. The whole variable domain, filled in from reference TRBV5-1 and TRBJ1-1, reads KAGVTQTPRYLIKTRGQQVTLSCSPISGHRSVSWYQQTPGQGLQFLFEYFSETQRNKGNFPGRFSGRQFSNSRSEMNVSTLELGDSALYLCASSMGQGNTEAFFGQGTRLTVV.

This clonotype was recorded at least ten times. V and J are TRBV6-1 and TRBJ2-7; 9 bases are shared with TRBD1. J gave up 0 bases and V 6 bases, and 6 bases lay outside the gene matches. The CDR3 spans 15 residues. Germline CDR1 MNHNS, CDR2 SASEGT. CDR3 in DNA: TGTGCCAGCAGACGAACGGGACAGGGCTCCTACGAGCAGTACTTC. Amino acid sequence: CASRRTGQGSYEQYF.

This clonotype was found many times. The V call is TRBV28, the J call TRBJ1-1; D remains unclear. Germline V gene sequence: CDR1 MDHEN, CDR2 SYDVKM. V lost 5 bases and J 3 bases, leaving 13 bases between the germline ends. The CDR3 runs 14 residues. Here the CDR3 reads CASSRGTADTEAFF. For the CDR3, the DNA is TGTGCCAGCAGTCGCGGTACAGCAGACACTGAAGCTTTCTTT.

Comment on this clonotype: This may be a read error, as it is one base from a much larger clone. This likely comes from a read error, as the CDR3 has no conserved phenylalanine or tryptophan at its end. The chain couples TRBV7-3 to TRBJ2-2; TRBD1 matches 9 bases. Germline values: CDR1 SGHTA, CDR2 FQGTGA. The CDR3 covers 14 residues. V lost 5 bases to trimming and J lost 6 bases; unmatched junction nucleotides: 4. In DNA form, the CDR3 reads TGTGCCAGCAGCCGGGACAGGGCCGCCGGGGAGCTGTTTTCT. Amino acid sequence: CASSRDRAAGELFS.

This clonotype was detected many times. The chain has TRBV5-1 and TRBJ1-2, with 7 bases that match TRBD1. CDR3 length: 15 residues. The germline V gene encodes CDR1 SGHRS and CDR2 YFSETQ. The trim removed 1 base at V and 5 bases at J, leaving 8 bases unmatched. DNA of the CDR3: TGCGCCAGCAGCTTGCTGCAGGGGGACGTATATGGCTACACCTTC. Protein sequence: CASSLLQGDVYGYTF.

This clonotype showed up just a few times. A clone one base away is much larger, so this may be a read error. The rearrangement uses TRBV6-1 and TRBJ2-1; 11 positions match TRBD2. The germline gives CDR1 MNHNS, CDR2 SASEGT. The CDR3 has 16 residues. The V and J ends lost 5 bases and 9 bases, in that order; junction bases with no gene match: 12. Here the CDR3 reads CASSSPSGRILSEQFF. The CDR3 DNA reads TGTGCCAGCAGTTCCCCTAGCGGGAGGATTTTGAGTGAGCAGTTCTTC.

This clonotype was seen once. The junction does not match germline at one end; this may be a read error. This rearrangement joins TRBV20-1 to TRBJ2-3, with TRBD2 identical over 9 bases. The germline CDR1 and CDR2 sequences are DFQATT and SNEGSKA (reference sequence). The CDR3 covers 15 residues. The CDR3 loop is CSARDQLAGTDTKYF. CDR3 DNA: TGCAGTGCTAGAGATCAACTAGCGGGCACAGATACGAAGTATTTT.

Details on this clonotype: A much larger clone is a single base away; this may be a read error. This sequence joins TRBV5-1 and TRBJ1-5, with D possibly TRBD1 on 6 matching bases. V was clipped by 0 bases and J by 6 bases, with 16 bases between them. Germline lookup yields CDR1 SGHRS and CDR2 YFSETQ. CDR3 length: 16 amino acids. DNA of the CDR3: TGCGCCAGCAGCTTGGACGGACGGGGGGCAAGTCAGCCCCAGCATTTT. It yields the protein CASSLDGRGASQPQHF.

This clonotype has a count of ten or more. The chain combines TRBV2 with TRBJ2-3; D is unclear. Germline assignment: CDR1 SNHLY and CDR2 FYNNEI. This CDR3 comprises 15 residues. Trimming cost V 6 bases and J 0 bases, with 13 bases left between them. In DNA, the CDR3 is TGTGCCAGCAGCCTTAAGCGCGGAAGCACAGATACGCAGTATTTT. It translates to CASSLKRGSTDTQYF.

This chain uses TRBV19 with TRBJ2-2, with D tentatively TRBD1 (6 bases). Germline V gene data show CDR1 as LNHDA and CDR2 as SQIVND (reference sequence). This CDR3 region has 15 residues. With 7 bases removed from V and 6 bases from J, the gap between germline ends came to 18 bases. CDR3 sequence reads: CASILYGGLSGELFF. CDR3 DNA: TGTGCCAGTATCCTATATGGGGGCCTCTCCGGGGAGCTGTTTTTT.

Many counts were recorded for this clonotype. The CDR3, as DNA: TGTGCCAGCAGTTTAAGGCAGGGGCCGCAGTACTTC. Residues: CASSLRQGPQYF. This chain joins TRBV28 and TRBJ2-7; D might be TRBD1 (6 bases). Germline CDR1 MDHEN, CDR2 SYDVKM. V lost 2 bases and J 9 bases, leaving 11 bases between the germline ends. The CDR3 is 12 residues long. The variable domain in full, completed from reference TRBV28 and TRBJ2-7, reads DVKVTQSSRYLVKRTGEKVFLECVQDMDHENMFWYRQDPGLGLRLIYFSYDVKMKEKGDIPEGYSVSREKKERFSLILESASTNQTSMYLCASSLRQGPQYFGPGTRLTVT.

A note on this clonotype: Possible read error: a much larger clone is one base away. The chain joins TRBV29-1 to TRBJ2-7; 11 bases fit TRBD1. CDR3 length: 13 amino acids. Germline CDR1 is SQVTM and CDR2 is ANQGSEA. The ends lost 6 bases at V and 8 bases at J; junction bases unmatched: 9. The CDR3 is CSVRDRGRYKQYF. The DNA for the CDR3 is TGCAGCGTCCGGGACAGGGGGAGGTACAAGCAGTACTTC.

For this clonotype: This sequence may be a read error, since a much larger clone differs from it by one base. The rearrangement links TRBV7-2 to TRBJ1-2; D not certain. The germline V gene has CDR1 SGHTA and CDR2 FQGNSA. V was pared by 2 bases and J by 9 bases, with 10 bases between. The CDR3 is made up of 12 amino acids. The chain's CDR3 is CASSLRDSRYTF. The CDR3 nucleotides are TGTGCCAGCAGCTTACGAGACTCTCGCTACACCTTC.

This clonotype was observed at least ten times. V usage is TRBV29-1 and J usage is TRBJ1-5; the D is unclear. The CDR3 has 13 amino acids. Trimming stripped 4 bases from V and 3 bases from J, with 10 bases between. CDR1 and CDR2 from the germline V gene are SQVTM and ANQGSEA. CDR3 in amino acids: CSVGGGYNQPQHF. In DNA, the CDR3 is TGCAGCGTTGGAGGCGGGTACAATCAGCCCCAGCATTTT.

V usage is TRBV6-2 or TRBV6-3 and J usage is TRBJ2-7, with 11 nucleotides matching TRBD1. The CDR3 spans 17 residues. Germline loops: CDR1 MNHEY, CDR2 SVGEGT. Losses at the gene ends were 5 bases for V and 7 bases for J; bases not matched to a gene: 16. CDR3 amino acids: CASSRRLAGQGAWEQYF. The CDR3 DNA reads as TGTGCCAGCAGTCGACGACTAGCCGGACAGGGGGCTTGGGAGCAGTACTTC.

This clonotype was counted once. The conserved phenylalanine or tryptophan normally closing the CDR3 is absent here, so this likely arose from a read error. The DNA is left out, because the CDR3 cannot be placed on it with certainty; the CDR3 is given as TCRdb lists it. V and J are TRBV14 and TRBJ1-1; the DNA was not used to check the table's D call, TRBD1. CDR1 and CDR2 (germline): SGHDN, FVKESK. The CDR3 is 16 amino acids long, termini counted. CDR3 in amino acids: CASSQEYWGGRTESFL.

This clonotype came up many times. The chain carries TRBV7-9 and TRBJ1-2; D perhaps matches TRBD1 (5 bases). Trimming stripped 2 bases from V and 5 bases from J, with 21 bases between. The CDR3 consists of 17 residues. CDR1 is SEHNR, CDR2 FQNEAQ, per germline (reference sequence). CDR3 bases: TGTGCCAGCAGCTTAAGTATCCAGGGCGGCAATCGATATGGCTACACCTTC. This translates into CASSLSIQGGNRYGYTF.

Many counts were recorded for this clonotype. The CDR3 coding sequence is TGTGCCAGTATAAGCTCCTACAATGAGCAGTTCTTC. Amino acid sequence: CASISSYNEQFF. The chain recombines TRBV19 with TRBJ2-1; D ambiguous. This CDR3 has 12 residues. V lost 7 bases to trimming and J lost 0 bases, with 4 bases between them. Germline V CDR1 and CDR2: LNHDA, SQIVND (reference sequence).

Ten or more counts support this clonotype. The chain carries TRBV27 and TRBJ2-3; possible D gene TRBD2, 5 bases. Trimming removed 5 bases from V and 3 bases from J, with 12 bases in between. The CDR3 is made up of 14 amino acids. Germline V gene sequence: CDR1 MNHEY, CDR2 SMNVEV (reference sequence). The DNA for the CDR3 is TGTGCCAGCAGTCCAGCGGCGGGTACAGATACGCAGTATTTT. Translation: CASSPAAGTDTQYF.

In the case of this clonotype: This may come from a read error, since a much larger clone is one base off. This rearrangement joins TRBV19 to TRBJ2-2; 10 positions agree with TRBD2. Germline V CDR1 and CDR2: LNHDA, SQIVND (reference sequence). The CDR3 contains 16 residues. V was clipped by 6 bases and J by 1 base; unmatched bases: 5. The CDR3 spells CASRRRLAGNTGELFF. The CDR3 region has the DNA TGTGCCAGTAGACGTCGACTAGCGGGGAACACCGGGGAGCTGTTTTTT. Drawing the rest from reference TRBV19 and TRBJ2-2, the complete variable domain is DGGITQSPKYLFRKEGQNVTLSCEQNLNHDAMYWYRQDPGQGLRLIYYSQIVNDFQKGDIAEGYSVSREKKESFPLTVTSAQKNPTAFYLCASRRRLAGNTGELFFGEGSRLTVL.

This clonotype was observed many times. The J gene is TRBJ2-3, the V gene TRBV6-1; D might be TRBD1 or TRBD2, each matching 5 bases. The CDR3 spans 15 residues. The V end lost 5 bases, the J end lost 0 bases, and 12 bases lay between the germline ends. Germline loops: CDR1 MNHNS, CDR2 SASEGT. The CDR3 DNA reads TGTGCCAGCAGTCGGGACCCGACTAGCACAGATACGCAGTATTTT. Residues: CASSRDPTSTDTQYF.

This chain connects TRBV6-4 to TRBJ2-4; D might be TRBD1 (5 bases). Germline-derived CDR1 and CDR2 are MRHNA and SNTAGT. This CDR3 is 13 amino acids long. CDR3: CGRTGLAKNIQYF. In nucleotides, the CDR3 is TGTGGGAGAACAGGATTAGCCAAAAACATTCAGTACTTC.

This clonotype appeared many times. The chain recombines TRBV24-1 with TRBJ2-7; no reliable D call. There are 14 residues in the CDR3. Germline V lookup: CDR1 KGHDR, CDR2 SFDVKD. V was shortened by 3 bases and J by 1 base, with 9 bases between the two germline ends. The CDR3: CATSDPRGSYEQYF. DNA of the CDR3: TGTGCCACCAGTGATCCGAGAGGATCCTACGAGCAGTACTTC.

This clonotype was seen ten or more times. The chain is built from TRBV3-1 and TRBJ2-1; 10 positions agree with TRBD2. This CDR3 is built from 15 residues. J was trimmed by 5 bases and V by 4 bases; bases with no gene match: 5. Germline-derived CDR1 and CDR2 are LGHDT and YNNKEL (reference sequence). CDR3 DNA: TGTGCCAGCAGCCGCAGCGGGGGGGCCGACAATGAGCAGTTCTTC. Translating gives CASSRSGGADNEQFF.